Below are 15 T cell receptor beta chains sequenced from a single sample in a study of identical twins. TCRdb re-called the 5' RACE reads through MiXCR, storing one row per CDR3 protein. The sample has 300,000 to 350,000 distinct CDR3 sequences; around an eighth are singletons. These data also featured in a second study, about yellow fever vaccine responses in identical twins.

The sequenced sample consisted of CD8+ T cells sorted from blood. Receptors were obtained from a woman aged 18 to 35 in good health.

J is TRBJ2-1 and V is TRBV28; 10 bases fit TRBD1. This CDR3 is 15 amino acids long. V lost 3 bases to trimming and J lost 10 bases; unmatched junction nucleotides: 9. Germline CDR1 MDHEN, CDR2 SYDVKM. This CDR3 reads CASSLSGQGGNEQFF. DNA of the CDR3: TGTGCCAGCAGTTTGTCCGGACAGGGGGGTAACGAGCAGTTCTTC.

This clonotype was found a few times. The V call is TRBV27, the J call TRBJ2-1; tentatively, D is TRBD1 or TRBD2 (5 bases each). With 2 bases removed from V and 5 bases from J, the gap between germline ends came to 16 bases. Germline CDR1 is MNHEY and CDR2 is SMNVEV (reference sequence). The CDR3 has 16 residues. In nucleotides, the CDR3 is TGTGCCAGCAGTTTAAGGCCGGGGCCCCCACACAATGAGCAGTTCTTC. As protein: CASSLRPGPPHNEQFF.

The genes are TRBV3-1 and TRBJ2-3; tentatively, D is TRBD1 (6 bases). The germline V and J ends were trimmed by 0 bases and 1 base, with 11 bases remaining between them. The germline CDR1 and CDR2 sequences are LGHDT and YNNKEL (reference sequence). This CDR3 is 16 amino acids long. CDR3 coding DNA: TGTGCCAGCAGCCAAGACGCCGGACAGCGCACAGATACGCAGTATTTT. It yields the protein CASSQDAGQRTDTQYF.

This clonotype was picked up many times. The chain links TRBV12-3 or TRBV12-4 to TRBJ1-6; 8 nucleotides line up with TRBD1. This CDR3 has 14 residues. V shed 6 bases, J shed 7 bases, and the junction held 5 bases outside the gene matches. The CDR3 DNA reads as TGTGCCAGCAGCCCGACAGGGGCAAATTCACCCCTCCACTTT. It translates to CASSPTGANSPLHF.

The rearrangement joins TRBV11-2 to TRBJ2-7; 7 bases map to TRBD2. This CDR3 spans 13 amino acids. The V gene's germline CDR1 is SGHAT and CDR2 FQNNGV. Losses at the gene ends were 5 bases for V and 3 bases for J; bases not matched to a gene: 4. This chain's CDR3 is CASSRGLYYEQYF. CDR3 coding DNA: TGTGCCAGCAGCCGGGGACTATACTACGAGCAGTACTTC.

This clonotype was counted a few times. The chain combines TRBV9 with TRBJ2-2, with D uncertain. V was trimmed by 3 bases and J by 8 bases, leaving 5 bases between them. This CDR3 region has 11 residues. Germline loops: CDR1 SGDLS, CDR2 YYNGEE. The CDR3 spells CASSAMGELFF. The CDR3 nucleotides read TGTGCCAGCAGCGCTATGGGGGAGCTGTTTTTT. Using reference TRBV9 and TRBJ2-2 for the parts outside the CDR3, the full variable domain is DSGVTQTPKHLITATGQRVTLRCSPRSGDLSVYWYQQSLDQGLQFLIQYYNGEERAKGNILERFSAQQFPDLHSELNLSSLELGDSALYFCASSAMGELFFGEGSRLTVL.

The J gene is TRBJ2-2, the V gene TRBV27; 8 nucleotides align to TRBD2. The CDR3 contains 16 residues. V was pared by 5 bases and J by 3 bases, with 8 bases of the junction left unmatched. Germline CDR1 MNHEY, CDR2 SMNVEV (reference sequence). CDR3: CASSTREGTYTGELFF. CDR3 coding DNA: TGTGCCAGCAGTACCCGGGAGGGTACTTACACCGGGGAGCTGTTTTTT.

This clonotype has ten or more counts. The chain couples TRBV15 to TRBJ2-1; TRBD2 aligns across 10 bases. CDR1 is LNHNV, CDR2 YYDKDF, per germline (reference sequence). Unmatched junction bases numbered 6, after V lost 4 bases and J lost 6 bases. This CDR3 spans 15 amino acids. DNA for the CDR3: TGTGCCACCAGCAAAAAGCGGGAGGGGGCCAATGAGCAGTTCTTC. Encoded protein: CATSKKREGANEQFF.

This clonotype showed up many times. J is TRBJ2-1 and V is TRBV28; 10 nucleotides line up with TRBD2. Germline V gene lookup returns CDR1 MDHEN and CDR2 SYDVKM. Trimming removed 2 bases from V and 3 bases from J; junction bases left unmatched: 7. The CDR3 is made up of 17 amino acids. CDR3 sequence: CASSLRPSGSGYNEQFF. DNA of the CDR3: TGTGCCAGCAGTTTAAGGCCTAGCGGGAGCGGCTACAATGAGCAGTTCTTC.

This clonotype appeared once. The V and J genes are TRBV28 and TRBJ2-7; 8 bases match TRBD1. The germline V gene has CDR1 MDHEN and CDR2 SYDVKM. The CDR3 runs 16 residues. After removal of 5 bases from V and 2 bases from J, the junction contained 11 bases not matched to a gene. Here the CDR3 reads CASSINLGQETYEQYF. The DNA for the CDR3 is TGTGCCAGCAGTATCAACCTGGGACAGGAAACCTACGAGCAGTACTTC.

J is TRBJ2-4 and V is TRBV5-8; D possibly corresponds to TRBD1 (6 bases). Germline V lookup: CDR1 SGHTS, CDR2 YDEGEE. The CDR3 covers 15 residues. The V end was cut by 6 bases, the J end by 8 bases, with 21 bases between. CDR3 in amino acids: CASILESGARDIQYF. CDR3 nucleotides: TGTGCCAGCATCCTCGAGTCAGGGGCCCGTGACATTCAGTACTTC.

The rearrangement uses TRBV28 and TRBJ2-2; D is perhaps TRBD2 (5 bases). Germline lookup yields CDR1 MDHEN and CDR2 SYDVKM. The CDR3 consists of 14 residues. Trimming stripped 3 bases from V and 4 bases from J, with 9 bases between. The CDR3: CASSFLEVTGELFF. In nucleotides, the CDR3 is TGTGCCAGCAGTTTTCTGGAGGTCACCGGGGAGCTGTTTTTT.

This clonotype appeared a few times. The chain is built from TRBV6-5 and TRBJ2-2; 11 nucleotides match TRBD2. The V gene's germline CDR1 is MNHEY and CDR2 SVGAGI. V trimming: 5 bases; J trimming: 1 base; junction bases outside the gene matches: 9. The CDR3 contains 18 residues. The CDR3 is CASSNWTGLAENTGELFF. In DNA form, the CDR3 reads TGTGCCAGCAGTAACTGGACGGGACTAGCGGAGAACACCGGGGAGCTGTTTTTT.

The chain recombines TRBV5-1 with TRBJ2-2; 7 nucleotides match TRBD2. The junction had 6 bases not matched to a gene; V was cut back by 1 base and J by 0 bases. CDR1 and CDR2 (germline): SGHRS, YFSETQ. The CDR3 consists of 17 residues. The CDR3 DNA is TGCGCCAGCAGCTTGAGGGCTAGCGGAGCGAACACCGGGGAGCTGTTTTTT. This sequence encodes CASSLRASGANTGELFF.

This chain links TRBV2 with TRBJ2-7; no firm D call. Trimming took 6 bases from V and 4 from J, leaving 10 bases between them. CDR1 and CDR2 (germline): SNHLY, FYNNEI. The CDR3 sequence is 12 residues long. CDR3 DNA: TGTGCCAGCAGCCTAGTAGGGTACGAGCAGTACGTC. The encoded protein is CASSLVGYEQYV.